This TCR beta chain was retrieved from a study of shared clonotypes between healthy human individuals. Background on the study: Three CD4 naive, three CD4 memory, two CD8 naive and one CD8 memory plate were used per donor. Study results and caveats: With four donors compared, around 5% of naive CD4 clonotypes were shared.

The run depth of the assay was deep. Original handling: In the immunoSEQ data, sequences were junction-only and lacked quality scores, so filtering differed. The data were produced by immunoSEQ multiplex PCR, yet TCRdb's version contains in-frame clones alone and is incomplete. The V and J calls and the clone size are those of that table, but D and trimming were determined from the DNA. The table records hundreds of thousands of clones, nearly 97% of them present only once. Cells designated naive CD8 were CD45RO-negative and were positively selected for CCR7, with terminally differentiated effector memory CD45RA+ cells excluded. Worth noting for this clone: Its antigen remains unidentified.

Trimming cost V 4 bases and J 1 base; bases outside gene matches: 9. Germline lookup yields CDR1 MGHRA and CDR2 YSYEKL. The CDR3 has 18 residues. The gene calls are TRBV4-1 and TRBJ2-6; 8 bases align to TRBD1. The TCR comes from a woman aged 30 to 39 in good health. Material: naive CD8+ T cells sorted from blood. The CDR3 nucleotides read TGCGCCAGCAGCCGACAACAGGGGGTTGTGTCTGGGGCCAACGTCCTGACTTTC. This encodes CASSRQQGVVSGANVLTF.